This TCR beta chain was sequenced during a study of T-cell memory formation after mild COVID-19. Study-level findings and limits: Clones that shrank (day 15 to 85) were balanced CD4/CD8, whereas later expanders leaned CD4+. CD4+ clones that contracted lay mainly in CM and EM; CD8+ ones lay in EMRA.

Points on this clonotype: Antigen specificity is unknown.

CDR1 is SGHRS and CDR2 is YFSETQ in the germline V gene. The J segment lost 6 bases and the V segment lost 4 bases, leaving 7 bases of the junction unmatched. The CDR3 contains 15 residues. TCRalpha and TCRbeta libraries used 5'RACE with constant-segment primers and UMIs. TCRdb called the 5' RACE reads again in MiXCR, with one record for every CDR3 protein. The repertoire has 40,000 to 60,000 distinct CDR3 sequences, under 7.5% of them found once; the top ten carry roughly 1.5%. This TCR came from a man younger than 35 who had mild COVID-19 (a few samples of this study predate the infection). Cell type and time point are not known. Sequencing was performed on PBMCs or a T cell subset sorted from them (not recorded which). The chain is built from TRBV5-1 and TRBJ2-1; 10 bases map to TRBD2. The CDR3 DNA follows: TGCGCCAGCAGCATTTACGCTAGCGGGGGCAATGAGCAGTTCTTC. Amino acid sequence: CASSIYASGGNEQFF. Supplemented by reference TRBV5-1 and TRBJ2-1, the full variable domain reads KAGVTQTPRYLIKTRGQQVTLSCSPISGHRSVSWYQQTPGQGLQFLFEYFSETQRNKGNFPGRFSGRQFSNSRSEMNVSTLELGDSALYLCASSIYASGGNEQFFGPGTRLTVL.